The source of this T cell receptor (beta chain) is a study of spatial heterogeneity in lung cancer. Sample time point: sample taken at primary tumor resection. Patients with untreated early-stage non-small cell lung cancer, numbering approximately 79, were the donors. Without sorting, whole RNA was sequenced from tumor, nontumor lung or frozen PBMC. In the library, each TCR cDNA molecule bore its own unique molecular identifier. TCRdb passed the 5' RACE reads through MiXCR, listing each CDR3 protein once. Among around 20,000 distinct CDR3 sequences, 4.5% to 7% were seen once, and the ten largest hold approximately 10%. Germline CDR1 and CDR2: DFQATT and SNEGSKA (reference sequence). The V and J ends lost 6 bases and 5 bases, in that order; junction bases with no gene match: 10. This CDR3 has 14 amino acids. Whole-study findings and limits: Coverage of tumor T cells, an estimated figure, was around 7% for alpha and around 13% for beta chains. Tracking of tumor mutation counts was seen in expanded intratumoral alpha and beta TCR counts.

At least ten counts were recorded for this clonotype. The antigen is unknown. The rearrangement joins TRBV20-1 to TRBJ2-1; 7 bases fit TRBD1. This receptor was obtained from a female donor with early-stage non-small cell lung cancer. The source material was lung tumor tissue, sampled at surgery. In DNA form, the CDR3 reads TGCAGTGCCGTAGGGGAGAGGGGGCACAATGAGCAGTTCTTC. Its protein is CSAVGERGHNEQFF.